Below are 21 T cell receptor beta chains sequenced from a single sample in a study of blood T cell repertoires in COVID-19. Sequencing was performed with immunoSEQ multiplex PCR; in TCRdb, only in-frame clones are kept and a portion is missing. The sample has 350,000 to 450,000 clones, approximately 90% seen once. Sequenced material: PBMCs or T cells enriched from blood (not recorded which). Receptor source: a woman between 40 and 50 years old who had been exposed to COVID-19.

This clone was found once. V gene TRBV5-8 combines with J gene TRBJ2-1, with D perhaps TRBD1 (6 bases). Trimming left V 0 bases short and J 14 bases short, with 9 bases between. Germline CDR1 SGHTS, CDR2 YDEGEE. CDR3 size: 11 residues. As DNA, the CDR3 is TGTGCCAGCAGCTTGGCGAGGGGGAAGTTCTTC. Protein sequence: CASSLARGKFF.

V and J are TRBV7-3 and TRBJ2-5, with 9 bases fitting TRBD2. V shed 2 bases, J shed 2 bases, and the junction held 3 bases outside the gene matches. The CDR3 has 15 amino acids. CDR1 and CDR2 (germline): SGHTA, FQGTGA. CDR3 nucleotides: TGTGCCAGCAGCTTAGCGGGGGGGCAACAAGAGACCCAGTACTTC. Its protein is CASSLAGGQQETQYF.

This chain joins TRBV19 and TRBJ1-4; no definite D call. V was clipped by 5 bases and J by 12 bases, with 13 bases between them. The CDR3 runs to 12 residues. Germline V gives CDR1 LNHDA, CDR2 SQIVND (reference sequence). In DNA, the CDR3 is TGTGCCAGTAGTGCCCGGCTGGGCGAACTGTTTTTT. This encodes CASSARLGELFF.

This clone was found once. In the same sample, other DNA sequences code for this CDR3. The chain links TRBV19 to TRBJ1-5, with 8 bases identical to TRBD1. The CDR3 has 15 amino acids. The germline V gene encodes CDR1 LNHDA and CDR2 SQIVND (reference sequence). Losses at the gene ends were 4 bases for V and 2 bases for J; bases not matched to a gene: 4. The CDR3 is CASSTQGAGNQPQHF. CDR3 DNA: TGTGCCAGTAGTACGCAGGGGGCGGGCAATCAGCCCCAGCATTTT.

The chain carries TRBV6-1 and TRBJ1-2; 9 bases are shared with TRBD1. The V gene's germline CDR1 is MNHNS and CDR2 SASEGT. J lost 8 bases, V lost 3 bases, and 10 bases had no gene match. CDR3 length: 15 amino acids. The CDR3 sequence is CASSDGDRVVFGYTF. Here the CDR3 DNA reads TGTGCCAGCAGTGATGGGGACAGGGTTGTTTTCGGCTACACCTTC.

The V call is TRBV4-3, the J call TRBJ2-1; the D gene is possibly TRBD1 (5 bases). With 0 bases removed from V and 4 bases from J, the gap between germline ends came to 10 bases. In germline, CDR1 is LGHNA, CDR2 YSLEER. The CDR3 consists of 15 residues. The CDR3 loop is CASSQDGASYNEQFF. CDR3 nucleotides: TGCGCCAGCAGCCAAGATGGGGCTAGTTACAATGAGCAGTTCTTC.

V and J are TRBV6-5 and TRBJ2-5; 7 bases agree with TRBD2. Trimming cost V 5 bases and J 3 bases; bases outside gene matches: 9. This CDR3 is built from 15 residues. Germline values: CDR1 MNHEY, CDR2 SVGAGI. CDR3 loop: CASSTSRRGKETQYF. CDR3 sequence (DNA): TGTGCCAGCAGTACCTCTCGGCGGGGGAAAGAGACCCAGTACTTC.

As regards this clone: The same CDR3 also results from other DNA sequences found in this sample. This rearrangement joins TRBV5-1 to TRBJ1-2; perhaps TRBD1 as D (6 bases). The CDR3 loop spans 14 amino acids. V lost 0 bases, J lost 4 bases, and 10 bases lay in between. Germline CDR1 is SGHRS and CDR2 is YFSETQ. The CDR3 spells CASSLETGPYGYTF. DNA for the CDR3: TGCGCCAGCAGCTTGGAGACAGGCCCCTATGGCTACACCTTC.

The chain couples TRBV4-1 to TRBJ2-1, with 11 bases matching TRBD2. CDR3 length: 17 amino acids. Trimming at V came to 4 bases and at J to 4 bases, leaving 9 bases not matched to a gene. Germline CDR1 reads MGHRA; CDR2 reads YSYEKL. CDR3 coding DNA: TGCGCCAGCAGCCCCGGGTCTGGGACTAGCGGATACAATGAGCAGTTCTTC. Amino acid sequence: CASSPGSGTSGYNEQFF.

The CDR3 region has the DNA TGTGCCAGCAGTGATCCCAGGTTCTCTGGGGCCAACGTCCTGACTTTC. As protein: CASSDPRFSGANVLTF. The chain links TRBV6-1 to TRBJ2-6, with unresolved D. V dropped 3 bases and J dropped 0 bases, with 9 bases sitting between them. This CDR3 spans 16 amino acids. Germline V gene sequence: CDR1 MNHNS, CDR2 SASEGT.

The chain carries TRBV6-5 and TRBJ2-5, with 7 nucleotides matching TRBD1. The CDR3 totals 13 residues. Germline V lookup: CDR1 MNHEY, CDR2 SVGAGI. V was clipped by 6 bases and J by 2 bases; unmatched bases: 3. CDR3 in amino acids: CASRGTAQETQYF. The DNA for the CDR3 is TGTGCCAGCAGGGGGACAGCACAAGAGACCCAGTACTTC.

This clone was recorded only once. Other DNA sequences in the sample encode the same CDR3. This sequence joins TRBV5-1 and TRBJ1-2; TRBD1 might be the D (6 bases). Trimming pared 0 bases from V and 6 bases from J, leaving 9 bases between. This CDR3 spans 13 amino acids. CDR1 is SGHRS and CDR2 is YFSETQ in the germline V gene. This CDR3 reads CASSLEQGNGYTF. CDR3 nucleotide sequence: TGCGCCAGCAGCTTGGAACAGGGTAATGGCTACACCTTC.

The gene calls are TRBV7-8 and TRBJ2-1; 7 bases fit TRBD1. Unmatched junction bases numbered 15, after V lost 4 bases and J lost 3 bases. CDR1 and CDR2 from the germline V gene are SGHVS and FQNEAQ. This CDR3 spans 18 amino acids. CDR3 in amino acids: CASSYWDSRRGYYNEQFF. CDR3 DNA: TGTGCCAGCAGCTATTGGGACAGCCGAAGGGGGTACTACAATGAGCAGTTCTTC.

Details on this clone: At one of its ends the junction is not consistent with the germline gene, which may arise from a read error. V and J are TRBV19 and TRBJ2-7; D is perhaps TRBD2 (7 bases). The CDR3 has 12 residues. In germline, CDR1 is LNHDA, CDR2 SQIVND (reference sequence). The CDR3 region has the DNA TGTGCCAGTAGTATAGATGGGGGGGCACCGACCTTC. It encodes CASSIDGGAPTF. The full variable domain, rest sourced from reference TRBV19 and TRBJ2-7, is DGGITQSPKYLFRKEGQNVTLSCEQNLNHDAMYWYRQDPGQGLRLIYYSQIVNDFQKGDIAEGYSVSREKKESFPLTVTSAQKNPTAFYLCASSIDGGAPTFGPGTRLTVT.

This clone was counted a few times. The chain links TRBV30 to TRBJ1-2; 9 nucleotides agree with TRBD1. V lost 3 bases to trimming and J lost 3 bases; unmatched junction nucleotides: 8. The CDR3 has 15 residues. Germline-derived CDR1 and CDR2 are GTSNPN and SVGIG (reference sequence). CDR3: CAWRGGQGKYYGYTF. The CDR3, as DNA: TGTGCCTGGAGGGGTGGACAGGGGAAATACTATGGCTACACCTTC.

The gene calls are TRBV4-1 and TRBJ1-5; 8 bases map to TRBD1. The CDR3 sequence is 15 residues long. V shed 4 bases, J shed 5 bases, and the junction held 7 bases outside the gene matches. Germline assignment: CDR1 MGHRA and CDR2 YSYEKL. DNA for the CDR3: TGCGCCAGCAGCCCCTTACAGGGGGTGTATCAGCCCCAGCATTTT. Protein product: CASSPLQGVYQPQHF.

This chain joins TRBV5-4 and TRBJ1-1; D not resolved. V lost 0 bases and J lost 5, with 8 bases in between. Germline V lookup: CDR1 SGHNT, CDR2 YYREEE (reference sequence). The CDR3 is made up of 13 amino acids. The CDR3 region is CASSLVGSTEAFF. The CDR3 DNA is TGTGCCAGCAGCTTGGTAGGGAGTACTGAAGCTTTCTTT.

This clone appeared a single time. The genes are TRBV2 and TRBJ2-5; D ambiguous. In germline, CDR1 is SNHLY, CDR2 FYNNEI. This CDR3 has 14 residues. The ends were cut back, 3 bases at V and 2 bases at J, with 10 bases in the middle. The DNA for the CDR3 is TGTGCCAGCAGTGACCTCACAGAGCAAGAGACCCAGTACTTC. It specifies CASSDLTEQETQYF.

The chain couples TRBV10-2 to TRBJ1-2; no reliable D call. The ends were cut back, 4 bases at V and 5 bases at J, with 11 bases in the middle. CDR1 WSHSY and CDR2 SAAADI come from the germline V gene. The CDR3 spans 13 residues. CDR3 coding DNA: TGCGCCAGCAGTGGACGGCCAGCGTATGGCTACACCTTC. The encoded protein is CASSGRPAYGYTF.

The rearrangement joins TRBV6-5 to TRBJ1-2; perhaps TRBD1 as D (6 bases). The CDR3 is 15 amino acids. Germline V gives CDR1 MNHEY, CDR2 SVGAGI. Deletions cut 5 bases from V and 4 bases from J, with 17 bases between. In nucleotides, the CDR3 is TGTGCCAGCAGTACCTACCTAGCAGGGGTCTATGGCTACACCTTC. It yields the protein CASSTYLAGVYGYTF.

The chain has TRBV9 and TRBJ1-4, with 9 bases matching TRBD1. The CDR3 runs 15 residues. The V segment lost 6 bases and the J segment 8 bases; nucleotides outside the gene matches: 11. Germline-derived CDR1 and CDR2 are SGDLS and YYNGEE. As DNA, the CDR3 is TGTGCCAGCACCAAATACGACAGGGGGGGCGAAAAACTGTTTTTT. This translates into CASTKYDRGGEKLFF.